This is a list of T cell receptor beta chains from one sample in a study of blood T cell repertoires in COVID-19. TCRdb's copy holds only in-frame clones and misses some; the assay was immunoSEQ multiplex PCR. The data show more than 250,000 clones, about nine tenths seen once. Sequencing was carried out using peripheral blood. The source of these receptors is a man aged 45-60 years with active or convalescent COVID-19. CDR3s include the opening cysteine and the closing phenylalanine or tryptophan. D genes are given only for firm matches. Clone size appears in some rows only: once, few, many, or a class for an expanded clone.

clone_size d_call j_call v_call cdr3_nt cdr3_aa
- - TRBJ2-7 TRBV5-1 TGCGCCAGCAGCTGGGGGGGACAAGAGATCAACGAGCAGTACTTC CASSWGGQEINEQYF
- TRBD1 TRBJ1-4 TRBV30 TGTGCCTGGAGTGTGGGGACAGGCCTTAATGAAAAACTGTTTTTT CAWSVGTGLNEKLFF
- TRBD2 TRBJ2-1 TRBV18 TGTGCCAGCTCACCAGGGGGACTAGCAAGCAATGAGCAGTTCTTC CASSPGGLASNEQFF
- - TRBJ2-3 TRBV5-1 TGCGCCAGCAGCGACCCGACAGGTTCAGCGGCAGATACGCAGTATTTT CASSDPTGSAADTQYF
- - TRBJ2-7 TRBV24-1 TGTGCCACCAGTGATCACAGATCCTACGAGCAGTACTTC CATSDHRSYEQYF
- TRBD2 TRBJ2-1 TRBV2 TGTGCCAGCACCTTAGCGGGAGGTCTAGCAAATGAGCAGTTCTTC CASTLAGGLANEQFF
- TRBD1 TRBJ1-2 TRBV2 TGTGCCAGCAAGGACAGGAGCACTAACTATGGCTACACCTTC CASKDRSTNYGYTF
- TRBD2 TRBJ2-1 TRBV24-1 TGTGCCACCAGTGATTCAGCCCGAGCGGGAGCTCAATATGAGCAGTTCTTC CATSDSARAGAQYEQFF
once - TRBJ1-2 TRBV7-2 TGTGCCAGCAGCGAGGGGGGGTACGGCTATGGCTACACCTTC CASSEGGYGYGYTF
- - TRBJ2-7 TRBV18 TGTGCCAGCTCCCTAGGAGTTCCCTGGTCCAACGAGCAGTACTTC CASSLGVPWSNEQYF
- TRBD1 TRBJ1-4 TRBV7-9 TGTGCCAGCAGCCGGGACAGTGCAACTAATGAAAAACTGTTTTTT CASSRDSATNEKLFF
- TRBD1 TRBJ1-4 TRBV28 TGTGCCAGCAGTTTGGCCGGGACAGCAGATGAAAAACTGTTTTTT CASSLAGTADEKLFF
- TRBD1 TRBJ2-7 TRBV11-1 TGTGCCAGCAGCGCCCAGACAGGGTTGTTTTACGAGCAGTACTTC CASSAQTGLFYEQYF
- - TRBJ1-6 TRBV28 TGTGCCAGCAGCCCAACGGGAAGCTCCTATAATTCACCCCTCCACTTT CASSPTGSSYNSPLHF
once TRBD1 TRBJ2-5 TRBV5-1 TGCGCCAGCAGCCCCGTCCCGGGACAGGGTGGGGAGACCCAGTACTTC CASSPVPGQGGETQYF
- TRBD2 TRBJ2-7 TRBV15 TGTGCCACCAGCAGCGGGGGGGGGATCTACGAGCAGTACTTC CATSSGGGIYEQYF
- - TRBJ1-1 TRBV5-5 TGTGCCAGCAGCTTTGGGGGCGGGACTGAAGCTTTCTTT CASSFGGGTEAFF
- - TRBJ1-1 TRBV19 TGTGCCAGTAGTACACAGGGGAACACTGAAGCTTTCTTT CASSTQGNTEAFF
- TRBD1 TRBJ1-1 TRBV2 TGTGCCAGCAGAAGTCTCCAGGGGGTCACTGAAGCTTTCTTT CASRSLQGVTEAFF
- - TRBJ2-7 TRBV7-2 TGTGCCAGCAGCTTAGTGGCTAGAAGCGAGCAGTACTTC CASSLVARSEQYF
- - TRBJ2-1 TRBV27 TGTGCCACGCAAGTTCGGAGGGGGCATGAGCAGTTCTTC CATQVRRGHEQFF
- - TRBJ2-3 TRBV20-1 TGCAGTGCTCCACGGACAGATACGCAGTATTTT CSAPRTDTQYF
- - TRBJ1-5 TRBV19 TGTGCCAGTAGTATAGATACAGATAGCAATCAGCCCCAGCATTTT CASSIDTDSNQPQHF
- - TRBJ1-2 TRBV30 TGTGCCTGGAAGAGGGCTCACTATGGCTACACCTTC CAWKRAHYGYTF
- - TRBJ2-5 TRBV18 TGTGCCAGCTCCCGCCAAGAGACCCAGTACTTC CASSRQETQYF
- - TRBJ2-5 TRBV13 TGTGCCAGCAGCCGCAGGGGCCAAGAGACCCAGTACTTC CASSRRGQETQYF
- - TRBJ2-3 TRBV15 TGTGCCACCAGCAGGGCGCTGGGGGCGGATACGCAGTATTTT CATSRALGADTQYF
- - TRBJ2-3 TRBV4-1 TGCGCCAGCAGCCAAGGAACCCTAGACACAGATACGCAGTATTTT CASSQGTLDTDTQYF
- - TRBJ1-3 TRBV18 TGTGCCAGCTCACCAAACCAGGGCTCTGGAAACACCATATATTTT CASSPNQGSGNTIYF